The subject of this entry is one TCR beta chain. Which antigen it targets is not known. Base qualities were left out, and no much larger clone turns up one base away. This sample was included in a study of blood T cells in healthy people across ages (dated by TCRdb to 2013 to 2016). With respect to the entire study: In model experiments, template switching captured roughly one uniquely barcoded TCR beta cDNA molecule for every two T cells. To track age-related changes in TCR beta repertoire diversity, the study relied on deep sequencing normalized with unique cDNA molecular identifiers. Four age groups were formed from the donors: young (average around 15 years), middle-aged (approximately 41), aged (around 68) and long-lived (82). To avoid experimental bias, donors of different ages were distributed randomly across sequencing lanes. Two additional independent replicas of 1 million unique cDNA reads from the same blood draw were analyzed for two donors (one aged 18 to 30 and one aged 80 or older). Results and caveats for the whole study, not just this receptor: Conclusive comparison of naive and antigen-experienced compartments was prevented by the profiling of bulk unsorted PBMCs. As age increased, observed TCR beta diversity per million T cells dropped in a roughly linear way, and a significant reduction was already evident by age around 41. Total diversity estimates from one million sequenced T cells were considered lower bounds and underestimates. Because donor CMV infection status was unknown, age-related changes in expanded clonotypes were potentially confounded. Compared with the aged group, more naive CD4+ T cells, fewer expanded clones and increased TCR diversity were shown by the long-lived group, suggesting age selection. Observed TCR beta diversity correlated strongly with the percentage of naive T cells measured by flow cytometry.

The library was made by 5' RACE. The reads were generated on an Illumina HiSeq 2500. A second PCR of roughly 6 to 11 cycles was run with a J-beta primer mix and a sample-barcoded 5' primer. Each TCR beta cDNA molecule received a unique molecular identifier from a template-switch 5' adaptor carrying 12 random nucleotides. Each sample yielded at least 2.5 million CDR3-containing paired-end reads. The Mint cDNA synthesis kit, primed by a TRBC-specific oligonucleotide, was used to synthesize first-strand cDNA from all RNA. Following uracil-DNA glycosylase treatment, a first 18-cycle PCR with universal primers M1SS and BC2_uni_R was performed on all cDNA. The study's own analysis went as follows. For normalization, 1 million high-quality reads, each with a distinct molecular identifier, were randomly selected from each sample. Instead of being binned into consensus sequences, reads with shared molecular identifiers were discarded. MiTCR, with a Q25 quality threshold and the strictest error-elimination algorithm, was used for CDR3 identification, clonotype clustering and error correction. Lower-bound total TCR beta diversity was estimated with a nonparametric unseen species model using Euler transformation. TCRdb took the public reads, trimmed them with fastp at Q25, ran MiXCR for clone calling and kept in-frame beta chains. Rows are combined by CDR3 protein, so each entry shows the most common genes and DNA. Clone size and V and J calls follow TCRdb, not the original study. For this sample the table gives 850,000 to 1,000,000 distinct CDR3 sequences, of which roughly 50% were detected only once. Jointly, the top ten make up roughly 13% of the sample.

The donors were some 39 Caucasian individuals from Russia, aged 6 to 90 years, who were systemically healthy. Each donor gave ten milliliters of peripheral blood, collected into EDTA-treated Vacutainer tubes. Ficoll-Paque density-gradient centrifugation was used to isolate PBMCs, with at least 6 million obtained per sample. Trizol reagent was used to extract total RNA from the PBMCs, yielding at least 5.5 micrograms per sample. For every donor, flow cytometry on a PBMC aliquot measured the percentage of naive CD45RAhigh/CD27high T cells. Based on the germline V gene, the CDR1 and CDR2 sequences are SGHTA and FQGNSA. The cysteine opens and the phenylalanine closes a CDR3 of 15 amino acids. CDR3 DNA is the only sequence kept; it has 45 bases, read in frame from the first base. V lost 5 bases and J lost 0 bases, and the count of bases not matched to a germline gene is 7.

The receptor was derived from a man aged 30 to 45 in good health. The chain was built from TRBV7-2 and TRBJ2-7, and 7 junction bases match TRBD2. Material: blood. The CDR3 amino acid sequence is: CASSQRLAASYEQYF. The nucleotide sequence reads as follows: TGTGCCAGCAGCCAGAGGCTAGCGGCCTCCTACGAGCAGTACTTC. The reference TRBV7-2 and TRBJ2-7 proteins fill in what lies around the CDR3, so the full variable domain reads GAGVSQSPSNKVTEKGKDVELRCDPISGHTALYWYRQSLGQGLEFLIYFQGNSAPDKSGLPSDRFSAERTGGSVSTLTIQRTQQEDSAVYLCASSQRLAASYEQYFGPGTRLTVT.